The 5 T cell receptor beta chains in this list originate from one sample, sequenced in a study of blood T cell repertoires in COVID-19. Method: immunoSEQ multiplex PCR; TCRdb's copy keeps in-frame clones and lacks some. The profile shows around 400,000 clones, 80% to 85% of them singletons. The specimen was PBMCs or T cells enriched from blood (not recorded which). The origin of the receptors is a woman between 50 and 59 years old who had recovered from COVID-19.

V gene TRBV5-1 combines with J gene TRBJ1-2, with D uncertain. The germline CDR1 and CDR2 sequences are SGHRS and YFSETQ. The CDR3 loop spans 15 amino acids. V was cut by 0 bases and J by 0 bases, with 9 bases left in between. The CDR3 DNA reads TGCGCCAGCAGCTTGGGCATAACACCTAACTATGGCTACACCTTC. This codes for CASSLGITPNYGYTF.

The chain joins TRBV5-4 to TRBJ2-7, with TRBD2 matching 11 bases. The CDR3 has 18 amino acids. V dropped 0 bases and J dropped 4; count of bases not matched to a gene: 12. Germline V CDR1 and CDR2: SGHNT, YYREEE (reference sequence). CDR3: CASSLGGSGRAGGYEQYF. The CDR3 DNA reads as TGTGCCAGCAGCTTGGGTGGTAGCGGGAGGGCCGGTGGGTACGAGCAGTACTTC.

The chain joins TRBV4-2 to TRBJ2-7, with D perhaps matching TRBD2 (6 bases). CDR1 LGHNA and CDR2 YNFKEQ come from the germline V gene. The CDR3 is 14 residues long. V lost 1 base and J 3 bases, leaving 10 bases between the germline ends. This CDR3 reads CASSQGRGDYEQYF. The CDR3 nucleotides read TGTGCCAGCAGCCAAGGGCGGGGAGACTACGAGCAGTACTTC.

The chain uses TRBV19 and TRBJ2-7; TRBD2 matches 10 bases. Looked up from germline, CDR1 is LNHDA and CDR2 is SQIVND (reference sequence). Losses at the gene ends were 6 bases for V and 3 bases for J; bases not matched to a gene: 2. The CDR3 spans 13 residues. DNA of the CDR3: TGTGCCAGTAGCCGGACTAGCGGCTACGAGCAGTACTTC. Translated: CASSRTSGYEQYF.

This clone was seen just once. The chain is built from TRBV5-1 and TRBJ2-3; 9 nucleotides line up with TRBD2. V gave up 4 bases and J gave up 2 bases; unmatched junction bases: 5. This CDR3 is built from 15 residues. Looked up from germline, CDR1 is SGHRS and CDR2 is YFSETQ. CDR3 in DNA: TGCGCCAGCAGCCATGCTAGCGGGGTCACAGATACGCAGTATTTT. Translated, it gives CASSHASGVTDTQYF.